This T cell receptor (beta chain) was sequenced in a study of tumor and adjacent non-tumor tissue in lung cancer. A modified ARM-PCR protocol with three rounds of nested PCR amplified TCRbeta. TCRdb re-called the multiplex PCR reads through MiXCR, storing one row per CDR3 protein. Of around 74,000 distinct CDR3 sequences in the sample, less than 75% were seen once. This sample's RNA came from whole unsorted tissue. This non-tumor lung sample came from over 3 cm beyond the tumor edge. Per the germline V gene, CDR1 is SEHNR and CDR2 is FQNEAQ (reference sequence). The CDR3 consists of 13 residues. The germline V and J ends were trimmed by 1 base and 3 bases, with 6 bases remaining between them.

This receptor was obtained from a woman aged 45-59 years with non-small cell lung cancer. Source material: distant non-tumor lung tissue. The chain employs TRBV7-9 and TRBJ1-1, with unresolved D. The CDR3, as DNA: TGTGCCAGCAGCTTAGGAACGGACACTGAAGCTTTCTTT. Translated, it gives CASSLGTDTEAFF.